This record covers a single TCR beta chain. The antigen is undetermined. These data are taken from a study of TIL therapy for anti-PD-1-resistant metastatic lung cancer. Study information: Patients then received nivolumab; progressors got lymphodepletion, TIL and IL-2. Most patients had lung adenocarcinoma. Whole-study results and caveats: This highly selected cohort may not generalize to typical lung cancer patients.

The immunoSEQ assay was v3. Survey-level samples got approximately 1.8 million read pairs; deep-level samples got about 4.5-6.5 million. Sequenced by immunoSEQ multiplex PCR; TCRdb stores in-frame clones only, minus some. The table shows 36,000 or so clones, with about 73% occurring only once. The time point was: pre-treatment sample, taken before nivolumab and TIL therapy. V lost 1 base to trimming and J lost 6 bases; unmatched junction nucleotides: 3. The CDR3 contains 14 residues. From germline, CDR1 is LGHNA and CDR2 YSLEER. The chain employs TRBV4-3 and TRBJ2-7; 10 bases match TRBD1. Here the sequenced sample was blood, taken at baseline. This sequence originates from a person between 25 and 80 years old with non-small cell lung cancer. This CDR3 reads CASSQGQGAVEQYF. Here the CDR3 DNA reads TGCGCCAGCAGCCAAGGACAGGGGGCGGTCGAGCAGTACTTC.